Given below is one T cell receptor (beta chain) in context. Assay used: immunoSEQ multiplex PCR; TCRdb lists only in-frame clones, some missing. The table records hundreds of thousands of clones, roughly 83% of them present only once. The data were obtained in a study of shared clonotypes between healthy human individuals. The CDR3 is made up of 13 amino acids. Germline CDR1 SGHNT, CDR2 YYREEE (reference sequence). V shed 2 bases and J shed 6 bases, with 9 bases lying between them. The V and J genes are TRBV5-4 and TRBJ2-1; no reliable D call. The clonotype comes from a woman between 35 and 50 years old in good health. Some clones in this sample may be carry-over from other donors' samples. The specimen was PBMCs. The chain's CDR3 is CASSLPRSNEQFF. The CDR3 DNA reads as TGTGCCAGCAGCTTACCCCGTTCCAATGAGCAGTTCTTC.